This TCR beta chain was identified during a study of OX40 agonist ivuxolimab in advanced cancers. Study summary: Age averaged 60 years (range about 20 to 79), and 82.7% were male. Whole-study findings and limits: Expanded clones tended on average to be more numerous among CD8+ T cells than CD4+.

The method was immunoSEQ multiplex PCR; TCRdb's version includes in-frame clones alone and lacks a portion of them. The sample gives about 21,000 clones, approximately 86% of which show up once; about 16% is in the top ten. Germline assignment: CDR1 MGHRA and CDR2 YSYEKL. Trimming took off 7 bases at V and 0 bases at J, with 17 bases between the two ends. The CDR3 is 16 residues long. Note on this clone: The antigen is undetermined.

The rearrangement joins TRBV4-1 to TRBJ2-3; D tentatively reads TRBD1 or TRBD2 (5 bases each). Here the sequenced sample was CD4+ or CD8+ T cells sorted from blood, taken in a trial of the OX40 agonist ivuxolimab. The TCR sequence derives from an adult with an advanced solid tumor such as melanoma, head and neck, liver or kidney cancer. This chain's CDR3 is CASTLVGASSTDTQYF. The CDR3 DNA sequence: TGCGCCAGCACCCTCGTCGGGGCGTCTAGCACAGATACGCAGTATTTT.